The 8 T cell receptor beta chains below were found in one sample sequenced in a study of a mutant IDH1 vaccine in newly diagnosed glioma (dated by TCRdb to about 2021). For these TCRs, the target antigens are not known. Taken with the paper, the label for time point translates to: week 35, safety follow-up. Each vaccine dose was 300 ug of a 20-mer mutant IDH1 peptide in Montanide, given subcutaneously with topical imiquimod. Receptors were amplified or captured by the immunoSEQ multiplex PCR assay. Held by TCRdb, this immuneACCESS table contains in-frame sequences only and omits some clones. Under half of the omission traces to an unresolved V gene where checked; the cause of the rest is unknown. This sample is represented by fewer than 45,000 clones; approximately 80% of them were singletons. The ten top clones hold approximately 4.7% of the sample. The starting material was PBMCs, obtained from a glioma patient whose treatment included an IDH1 peptide vaccine. These TCRs come from a middle-aged woman with glioma. Some clones in this sample may be carry-over from other donors' samples.

The V and J genes are TRBV10-3 and TRBJ2-1; 12 positions agree with TRBD2. Trimming took 6 bases from V and 4 from J; bases not matched to a gene: 10. The CDR3 runs 17 residues. The germline gives CDR1 ENHRY, CDR2 SYGVKD. The chain's CDR3 is CAIRSSGRDVSYNEQFF. DNA for the CDR3: TGTGCCATCAGATCTAGCGGGAGGGACGTGAGTTACAATGAGCAGTTCTTC.

The V call is TRBV5-1, the J call TRBJ2-3, with TRBD2 identical over 8 bases. The CDR3 consists of 15 residues. The V and J ends lost 3 bases and 2 bases, in that order; junction bases with no gene match: 5. Per germline, CDR1 SGHRS and CDR2 YFSETQ. The CDR3 loop is CASSYLSGNTDTQYF. DNA for the CDR3: TGCGCCAGCAGCTACCTTAGCGGGAACACAGATACGCAGTATTTT.

This clone was seen a single time. The J gene is TRBJ2-7, the V gene TRBV5-1, with D uncertain. This CDR3 contains 11 residues. Germline values: CDR1 SGHRS, CDR2 YFSETQ. The V gene lost 7 bases and the J gene lost 2 bases, with 7 bases spanning the gap. CDR3 sequence reads: CASLGTYEQYF. In DNA, the CDR3 is TGCGCCAGCCTAGGGACCTACGAGCAGTACTTC.

The chain uses TRBV5-1 and TRBJ2-7, with 8 positions matching TRBD2. The CDR3 consists of 20 residues. Germline CDR1 reads SGHRS; CDR2 reads YFSETQ. V was clipped by 4 bases and J by 0 bases; unmatched bases: 21. The CDR3 coding sequence is TGCGCCAGCAGCCCTATCAGGGGACGGGCGGGGGGCTCCAACTCCTACGAGCAGTACTTC. This translates into CASSPIRGRAGGSNSYEQYF.

To note about this clone: The junction differs from germline at one of its ends, possibly a read error. This chain joins TRBV11-2 and TRBJ2-7; the match to TRBD1 covers 7 bases. The CDR3 is 14 amino acids. Germline CDR1 and CDR2: SGHAT and FQNNGV. CDR3 protein: CASSLTAGGYEQYF. CDR3 nucleotide sequence: TGTGCTAGCAGCTTGACAGCAGGGGGCTACGAGCAGTACTTC.

The rearrangement uses TRBV5-4 and TRBJ1-1, with a tentative D call TRBD1 (5 bases). This CDR3 contains 13 residues. V was trimmed by 1 base and J by 3 bases, leaving 7 bases between them. Looked up from germline, CDR1 is SGHNT and CDR2 is YYREEE (reference sequence). The CDR3 bases are TGTGCCAGCAGCTTGAACAGGTACACTGAAGCTTTCTTT. Protein product: CASSLNRYTEAFF.

This chain uses TRBV5-1 with TRBJ2-7, with 8 bases identical to TRBD2. V shed 7 bases and J 0 bases; nucleotides not matched to a gene: 3. The CDR3 length is 13 residues. Germline V gene sequence: CDR1 SGHRS, CDR2 YFSETQ. CDR3 amino acids: CASSSGSSYEQYF. The DNA for the CDR3 is TGCGCCAGCTCGAGCGGGAGCTCCTACGAGCAGTACTTC.

The rearrangement joins TRBV19 to TRBJ2-1; 13 bases map to TRBD2. The length of the CDR3 is 18 residues. V shed 5 bases, J shed 5 bases, and the junction held 12 bases outside the gene matches. Germline CDR1 reads LNHDA; CDR2 reads SQIVND (reference sequence). This CDR3 reads CASSLLAGGPGSHNEQFF. The CDR3 nucleotides are TGTGCCAGTAGTCTACTAGCGGGAGGGCCGGGGAGCCACAATGAGCAGTTCTTC.